This TCR beta chain was profiled in a study of a mutant IDH1 vaccine in newly diagnosed glioma. As to time point: baseline, week 1 (first vaccination visit). Documented treatment: pre-vaccination baseline after standard-of-care therapy. V lost 5 bases to trimming and J lost 11 bases; unmatched junction nucleotides: 8. The CDR3 runs 12 residues. Germline loops: CDR1 MNHEY, CDR2 SVGAGI. Data came from immunoSEQ multiplex PCR; TCRdb stores just in-frame clones and leaves some out. The sample includes fewer than 100,000 clones, about 90% of them seen just once. The starting material was PBMCs, obtained from a glioma patient treated with radiotherapy, temozolomide or both. The chain links TRBV6-5 to TRBJ1-1, with TRBD1 matching over 7 bases. The TCR sequence derives from a woman aged 45-65 years with glioma. The CDR3 nucleotides read TGTGCCAGCAGTCCGCGACAGGGTAAGGCTTTCTTT. It yields the protein CASSPRQGKAFF.